The 18 T cell receptor beta chains given below trace back to one sample, sequenced in a study of T cells in tuberculosis. TCRdb keeps only in-frame clones here, not all; method: immunoSEQ multiplex PCR. The sample yields about 25,000 clones, over 85% seen once. The sample comprised PBMCs. The receptor source for this set is a donor under 30 with latent tuberculosis or without tuberculosis infection. Some clones in this sample may be carry-over from other donors' samples.

The chain links TRBV2 to TRBJ2-7; 7 bases align to TRBD1. Germline V gene lookup returns CDR1 SNHLY and CDR2 FYNNEI. The CDR3 extends over 13 amino acids. Trimming took 9 bases from V and 0 from J; bases not matched to a gene: 5. The CDR3 DNA reads as TGTGCCAGGGGTACAGGGGACTCCTACGAGCAGTACTTC. Its translation: CARGTGDSYEQYF. Combining the CDR3 with reference TRBV2 and TRBJ2-7 gives the whole variable domain EPEVTQTPSHQVTQMGQEVILRCVPISNHLYFYWYRQILGQKVEFLVSFYNNEISEKSEIFDDQFSVERPDGSNFTLKIRSTKLEDSAMYFCARGTGDSYEQYFGPGTRLTVT.

The chain is built from TRBV4-3 and TRBJ1-5, with 7 bases lining up with TRBD1. The V gene's germline CDR1 is LGHNA and CDR2 YSLEER. CDR3 length: 15 residues. V gave up 4 bases and J gave up 3 bases; unmatched junction bases: 6. The CDR3 loop reads CASSRVTGNNQPQHF. Written as DNA, the CDR3 is TGCGCCAGCAGCCGCGTGACAGGGAACAATCAGCCCCAGCATTTT.

The V call is TRBV5-1, the J call TRBJ2-7; D is possibly TRBD2 (6 bases). Per germline, CDR1 SGHRS and CDR2 YFSETQ. This CDR3 region has 17 residues. V shed 3 bases and J shed 2 bases, with 21 bases lying between them. The CDR3 nucleotides are TGCGCCAGCAGCTCATACCCGGCCGGAGGAGGGGCCTACGAGCAGTACTTC. It translates to CASSSYPAGGGAYEQYF. Variable domain in full (rest from reference TRBV5-1 and TRBJ2-7): KAGVTQTPRYLIKTRGQQVTLSCSPISGHRSVSWYQQTPGQGLQFLFEYFSETQRNKGNFPGRFSGRQFSNSRSEMNVSTLELGDSALYLCASSSYPAGGGAYEQYFGPGTRLTVT.

The genes are TRBV2 and TRBJ2-3; 10 positions agree with TRBD2. J lost 3 bases, V lost 8 bases, and 20 bases had no gene match. CDR1 and CDR2 from the germline V gene are SNHLY and FYNNEI. This CDR3 spans 19 amino acids. Here the CDR3 reads CASPTRRTSGWAWTDTQYF. Written as DNA, the CDR3 is TGTGCCAGCCCAACCCGTAGGACTAGCGGTTGGGCCTGGACAGATACGCAGTATTTT.

The chain links TRBV6-5 to TRBJ2-2; 7 nucleotides line up with TRBD1. The CDR3 spans 15 residues. Unmatched junction bases numbered 7, after V lost 6 bases and J lost 3 bases. Germline-derived CDR1 and CDR2 are MNHEY and SVGAGI. CDR3 sequence: CASSAGTAHTGELFF. In DNA form, the CDR3 reads TGTGCCAGCAGCGCCGGGACAGCTCACACCGGGGAGCTGTTTTTT.

The gene calls are TRBV4-3 and TRBJ2-3; D possibly corresponds to TRBD2 (7 bases). The germline gives CDR1 LGHNA, CDR2 YSLEER. The CDR3 has 14 residues. V was pared by 4 bases and J by 6 bases, with 14 bases between. This chain's CDR3 is CASSLGTTGDTQYF. The DNA of the CDR3 is TGCGCCAGCAGCCTCGGGACTACAGGGGATACGCAGTATTTT.

V is TRBV5-1 and J is TRBJ2-1; 8 positions agree with TRBD1. Germline assignment: CDR1 SGHRS and CDR2 YFSETQ. The CDR3 consists of 17 residues. The V segment lost 3 bases and the J segment 7 bases; nucleotides outside the gene matches: 15. The CDR3 loop reads CASSSIPRQGSLNEQFF. Written as DNA, the CDR3 is TGCGCCAGCAGCTCAATACCCCGACAGGGGTCCTTAAATGAGCAGTTCTTC.

J is TRBJ2-7 and V is TRBV19; 7 nucleotides match TRBD1. The CDR3 is 12 residues long. Trimming cost V 6 bases and J 12 bases; bases outside gene matches: 11. CDR1 LNHDA and CDR2 SQIVND come from the germline V gene (reference sequence). CDR3 nucleotide sequence: TGTGCCAGTAGAAACAGGGGCGAACCTCTGTACTTC. This translates into CASRNRGEPLYF.

This chain joins TRBV5-1 and TRBJ2-1; possible D gene TRBD1, 5 bases. The V end was cut by 0 bases, the J end by 6 bases, with 16 bases between. This CDR3 has 16 amino acids. CDR1 is SGHRS, CDR2 YFSETQ, per germline. The chain's CDR3 is CASSLGQGPSLNEQFF. The CDR3 bases are TGCGCCAGCAGCTTGGGGCAGGGCCCCTCTCTCAATGAGCAGTTCTTC.

The chain couples TRBV11-3 to TRBJ2-3, with TRBD2 matching 10 bases. In germline, CDR1 is SGHNT, CDR2 YENEEA. With 3 bases clipped from V and 1 base from J, the junction kept 10 bases outside the gene matches. The CDR3 covers 18 residues. The CDR3 DNA reads as TGTGCCAGCAGCTTCGGGCTAGCGGGGGCACGAGGCACAGATACGCAGTATTTT. Amino acids: CASSFGLAGARGTDTQYF.

V is TRBV7-6 and J is TRBJ1-5, with 7 bases lining up with TRBD1. Germline values: CDR1 SGHVS, CDR2 FNYEAQ. Trimming cost V 5 bases and J 2 bases; bases outside gene matches: 15. The CDR3 covers 18 residues. CDR3 sequence (DNA): TGTGCCAGCAGCCCCGGGCTTACAGGGGTCGTTGGCAATCAGCCCCAGCATTTT. It encodes CASSPGLTGVVGNQPQHF.

The chain joins TRBV29-1 to TRBJ2-1, with D perhaps matching TRBD1 (6 bases). The V gene's germline CDR1 is SQVTM and CDR2 ANQGSEA. This CDR3 is 13 amino acids long. V was pared by 4 bases and J by 6 bases, with 13 bases between. The CDR3 bases are TGCAGCGTTGCAGGGGAGCTCGCCAATGAGCAGTTCTTC. This sequence encodes CSVAGELANEQFF.

This clone was seen a few times. This chain uses TRBV10-2 with TRBJ2-7, with TRBD2 identical over 7 bases. J was trimmed by 3 bases and V by 8 bases; bases with no gene match: 13. Germline CDR1 is WSHSY and CDR2 is SAAADI. The CDR3 covers 15 residues. CDR3: CASGPLRLANYEQYF. CDR3 DNA sequence: TGCGCCAGCGGCCCCCTGAGACTAGCAAACTACGAGCAGTACTTC.

The gene calls are TRBV30 and TRBJ1-2; D ambiguous. The V end was cut by 1 base, the J end by 8 bases, with 8 bases between. The CDR3 is 11 residues long. Germline V CDR1 and CDR2: GTSNPN, SVGIG (reference sequence). CDR3 sequence: CAWSGSGGYTF. CDR3 bases: TGTGCCTGGAGTGGATCGGGGGGCTACACCTTC.

The chain uses TRBV19 and TRBJ1-6; D not resolved. Germline V gene lookup returns CDR1 LNHDA and CDR2 SQIVND (reference sequence). The CDR3 spans 14 residues. The germline V and J ends were trimmed by 3 bases and 3 bases, with 6 bases remaining between them. In DNA, the CDR3 is TGTGCCAGTAGTATGAACAGCTATAATTCACCCCTCCACTTT. This codes for CASSMNSYNSPLHF. The full variable domain, completed using reference TRBV19 and TRBJ1-6, is DGGITQSPKYLFRKEGQNVTLSCEQNLNHDAMYWYRQDPGQGLRLIYYSQIVNDFQKGDIAEGYSVSREKKESFPLTVTSAQKNPTAFYLCASSMNSYNSPLHFGNGTRLTVT.

V is TRBV5-1 and J is TRBJ2-3; TRBD2 matches at 11 bases. The CDR3 sequence is 16 residues long. Germline assignment: CDR1 SGHRS and CDR2 YFSETQ. V dropped 1 base and J dropped 6; count of bases not matched to a gene: 7. DNA for the CDR3: TGCGCCAGCAGCTTGCGGGTAGCGGGGGGGACGGATACGCAGTATTTT. This translates into CASSLRVAGGTDTQYF.

The chain joins TRBV15 to TRBJ1-5; the D gene is possibly TRBD1 (6 bases). Trimming shortened V by 3 bases and J by 4 bases, and 7 bases separated the two germline ends. The CDR3 totals 13 residues. The germline V gene has CDR1 LNHNV and CDR2 YYDKDF (reference sequence). CDR3 protein: CATSSQGNQPQHF. The CDR3 DNA reads TGTGCCACCAGCAGCCAGGGGAATCAGCCCCAGCATTTT. The whole variable domain, filled in from reference TRBV15 and TRBJ1-5, reads DAMVIQNPRYQVTQFGKPVTLSCSQTLNHNVMYWYQQKSSQAPKLLFHYYDKDFNNEADTPDNFQSRRPNTSFCFLDIRSPGLGDTAMYLCATSSQGNQPQHFGDGTRLSIL.

The chain's CDR3 is CASSPDTPGGYTF. The DNA for the CDR3 is TGTGCCAGCAGCCCCGACACTCCTGGTGGCTACACCTTC. The V call is TRBV7-2, the J call TRBJ1-2; D ambiguous. The CDR3 spans 13 residues. Germline values: CDR1 SGHTA, CDR2 FQGNSA. V was cut by 5 bases and J by 7 bases, with 14 bases left in between.